What follows describes a single TCR beta chain. Trimming took 6 bases from V and 2 from J; bases not matched to a gene: 4. Germline V gives CDR1 SGHAT, CDR2 FQNNGV. The length of the CDR3 is 15 residues. This entry belongs to a study of cytomegalovirus exposure and HLA in healthy donors. As for the study in general: From about 179 million T cells, an earlier analysis saw roughly 100 million unique TCR beta sequences.

The PCR was carried out with 60 Vbeta primers and 13 Jbeta primers. Assay: immunoSEQ multiplex PCR; the TCRdb copy retains only in-frame clones and omits some. The listing contains about 200,000 clones. V is TRBV11-2 and J is TRBJ2-5, with 12 bases fitting TRBD2. This clonotype was obtained from a woman in her 30s in good health and CMV-seropositive. Sequenced input: PBMCs. CDR3 region: CASRAGLAGQETQYF. DNA for the CDR3: TGTGCCAGCAGGGCCGGACTAGCGGGACAAGAGACCCAGTACTTC.